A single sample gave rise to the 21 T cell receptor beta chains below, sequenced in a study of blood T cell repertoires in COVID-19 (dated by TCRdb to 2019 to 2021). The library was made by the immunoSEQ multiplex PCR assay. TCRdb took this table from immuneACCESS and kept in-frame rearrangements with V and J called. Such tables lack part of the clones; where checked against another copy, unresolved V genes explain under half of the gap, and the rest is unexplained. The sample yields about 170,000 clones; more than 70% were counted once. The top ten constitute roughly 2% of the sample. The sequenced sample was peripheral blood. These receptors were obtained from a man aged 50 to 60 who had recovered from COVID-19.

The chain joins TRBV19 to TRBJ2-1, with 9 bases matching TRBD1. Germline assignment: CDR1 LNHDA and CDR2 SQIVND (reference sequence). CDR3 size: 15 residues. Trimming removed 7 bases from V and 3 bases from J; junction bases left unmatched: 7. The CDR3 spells CASNAGQGVYNEQFF. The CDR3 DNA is TGTGCCAGTAACGCGGGACAGGGAGTCTACAATGAGCAGTTCTTC.

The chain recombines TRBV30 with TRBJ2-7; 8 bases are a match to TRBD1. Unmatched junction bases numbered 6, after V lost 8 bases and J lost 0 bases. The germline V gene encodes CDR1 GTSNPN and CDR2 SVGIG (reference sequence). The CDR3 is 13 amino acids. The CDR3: CAGHRGISYEQYF. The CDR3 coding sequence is TGTGCCGGCCACAGGGGGATCTCCTACGAGCAGTACTTC.

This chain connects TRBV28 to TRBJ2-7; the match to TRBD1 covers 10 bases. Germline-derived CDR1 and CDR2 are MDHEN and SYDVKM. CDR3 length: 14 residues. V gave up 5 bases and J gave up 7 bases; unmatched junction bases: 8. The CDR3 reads CASSRQGAQGEQYF. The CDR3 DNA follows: TGTGCCAGCAGTAGACAGGGGGCGCAAGGAGAGCAGTACTTC.

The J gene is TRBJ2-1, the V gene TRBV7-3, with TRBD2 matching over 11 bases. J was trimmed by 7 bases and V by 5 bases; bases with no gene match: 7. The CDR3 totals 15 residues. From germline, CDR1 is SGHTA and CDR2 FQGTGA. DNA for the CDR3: TGTGCCAGCAGCCTTGGACTAGCGGGCAAAAATGAGCAGTTCTTC. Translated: CASSLGLAGKNEQFF.

The CDR3 coding sequence is TGTGCCAGCACGACTAGTCGTGAGCAGTTCTTC. It yields the protein CASTTSREQFF. The chain recombines TRBV19 with TRBJ2-1; perhaps TRBD2 as D (6 bases). Germline CDR1 reads LNHDA; CDR2 reads SQIVND (reference sequence). The germline V and J ends were trimmed by 9 bases and 9 bases, with 12 bases remaining between them. CDR3 length: 11 residues.

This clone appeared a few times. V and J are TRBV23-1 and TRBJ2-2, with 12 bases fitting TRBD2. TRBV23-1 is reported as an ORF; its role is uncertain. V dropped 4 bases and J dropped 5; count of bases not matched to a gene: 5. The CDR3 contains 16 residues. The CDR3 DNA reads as TGCGCCAGCAGTCCCGGGCTAGCGGGGGGGACCGGGGAGCTGTTTTTT. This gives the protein CASSPGLAGGTGELFF.

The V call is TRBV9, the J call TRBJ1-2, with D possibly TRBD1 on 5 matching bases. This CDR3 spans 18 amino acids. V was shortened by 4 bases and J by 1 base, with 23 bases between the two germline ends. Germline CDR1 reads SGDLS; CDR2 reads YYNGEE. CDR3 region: CASSSSLRRERGNYGYTF. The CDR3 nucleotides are TGTGCCAGCAGCTCCTCCCTAAGGAGGGAAAGGGGTAACTATGGCTACACCTTC.

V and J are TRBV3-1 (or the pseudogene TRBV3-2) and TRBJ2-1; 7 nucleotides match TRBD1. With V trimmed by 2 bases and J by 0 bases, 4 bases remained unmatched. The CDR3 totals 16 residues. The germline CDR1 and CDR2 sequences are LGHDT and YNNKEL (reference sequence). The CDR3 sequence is CASSQLGQASYNEQFF. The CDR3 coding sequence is TGTGCCAGCAGCCAATTAGGACAGGCCTCCTACAATGAGCAGTTCTTC.

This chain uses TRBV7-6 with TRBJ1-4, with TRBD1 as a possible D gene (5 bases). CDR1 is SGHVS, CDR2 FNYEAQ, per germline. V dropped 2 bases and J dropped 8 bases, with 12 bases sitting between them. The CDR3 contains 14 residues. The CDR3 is CASSLPGQGEKLFF. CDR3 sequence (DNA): TGTGCCAGCAGCTTACCAGGACAAGGGGAAAAACTGTTTTTT.

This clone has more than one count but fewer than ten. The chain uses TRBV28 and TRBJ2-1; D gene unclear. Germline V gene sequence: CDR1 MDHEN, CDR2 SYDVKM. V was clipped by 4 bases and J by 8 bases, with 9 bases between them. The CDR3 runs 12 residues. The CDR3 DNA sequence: TGTGCCAGCAGTTCGAGGCGTCATGAGCAGTTCTTC. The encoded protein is CASSSRRHEQFF. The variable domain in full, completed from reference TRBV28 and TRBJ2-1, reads DVKVTQSSRYLVKRTGEKVFLECVQDMDHENMFWYRQDPGLGLRLIYFSYDVKMKEKGDIPEGYSVSREKKERFSLILESASTNQTSMYLCASSSRRHEQFFGPGTRLTVL.

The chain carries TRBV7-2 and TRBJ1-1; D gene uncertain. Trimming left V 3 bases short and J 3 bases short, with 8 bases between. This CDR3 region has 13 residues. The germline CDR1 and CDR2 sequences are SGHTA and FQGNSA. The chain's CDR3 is CASSLNSYTEAFF. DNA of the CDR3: TGTGCCAGCAGCTTGAACAGTTACACTGAAGCTTTCTTT.

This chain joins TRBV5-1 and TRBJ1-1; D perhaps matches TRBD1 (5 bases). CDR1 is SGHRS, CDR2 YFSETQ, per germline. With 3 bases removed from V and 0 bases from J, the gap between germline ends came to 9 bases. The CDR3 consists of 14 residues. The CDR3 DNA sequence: TGCGCCAGCAGCTCGGCGGGACTGAACACTGAAGCTTTCTTT. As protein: CASSSAGLNTEAFF. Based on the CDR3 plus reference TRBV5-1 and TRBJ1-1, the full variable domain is KAGVTQTPRYLIKTRGQQVTLSCSPISGHRSVSWYQQTPGQGLQFLFEYFSETQRNKGNFPGRFSGRQFSNSRSEMNVSTLELGDSALYLCASSSAGLNTEAFFGQGTRLTVV.

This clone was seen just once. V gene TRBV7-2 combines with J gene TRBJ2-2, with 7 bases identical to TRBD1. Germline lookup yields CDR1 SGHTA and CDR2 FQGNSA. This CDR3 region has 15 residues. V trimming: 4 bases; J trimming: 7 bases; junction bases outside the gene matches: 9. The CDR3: CASSSETGLNGELFF. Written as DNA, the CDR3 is TGTGCCAGCAGCTCTGAGACAGGGCTGAACGGGGAGCTGTTTTTT. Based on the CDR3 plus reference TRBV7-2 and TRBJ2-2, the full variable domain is GAGVSQSPSNKVTEKGKDVELRCDPISGHTALYWYRQSLGQGLEFLIYFQGNSAPDKSGLPSDRFSAERTGGSVSTLTIQRTQQEDSAVYLCASSSETGLNGELFFGEGSRLTVL.

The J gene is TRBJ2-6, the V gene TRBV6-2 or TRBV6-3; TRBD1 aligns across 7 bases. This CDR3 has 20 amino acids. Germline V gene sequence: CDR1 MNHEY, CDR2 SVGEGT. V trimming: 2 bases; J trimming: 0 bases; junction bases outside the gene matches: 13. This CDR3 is CASSYPRFGQGVSGANVLTF. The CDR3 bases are TGTGCCAGCAGTTACCCCCGATTTGGGCAGGGGGTCTCTGGGGCCAACGTCCTGACTTTC.

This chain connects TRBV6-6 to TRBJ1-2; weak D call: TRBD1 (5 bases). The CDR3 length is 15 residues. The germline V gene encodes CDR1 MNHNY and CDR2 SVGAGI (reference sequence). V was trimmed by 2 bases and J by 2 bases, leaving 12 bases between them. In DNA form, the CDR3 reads TGTGCCAGCAGTTACGGGCGGGGGGAGAACTATGGCTACACCTTC. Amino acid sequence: CASSYGRGENYGYTF.

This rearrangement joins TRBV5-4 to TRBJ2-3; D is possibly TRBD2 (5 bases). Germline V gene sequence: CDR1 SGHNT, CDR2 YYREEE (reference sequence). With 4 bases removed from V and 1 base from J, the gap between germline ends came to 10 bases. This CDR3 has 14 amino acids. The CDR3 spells CASSHGLGTDTQYF. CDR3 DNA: TGTGCCAGCAGCCATGGACTGGGCACAGATACGCAGTATTTT.

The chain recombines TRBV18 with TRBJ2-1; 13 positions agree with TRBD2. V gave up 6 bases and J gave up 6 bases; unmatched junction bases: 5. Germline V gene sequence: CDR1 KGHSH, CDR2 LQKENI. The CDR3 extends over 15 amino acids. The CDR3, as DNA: TGTGCCAGCTCGGCCGGGACTAGCGGGATCAATGAGCAGTTCTTC. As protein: CASSAGTSGINEQFF.

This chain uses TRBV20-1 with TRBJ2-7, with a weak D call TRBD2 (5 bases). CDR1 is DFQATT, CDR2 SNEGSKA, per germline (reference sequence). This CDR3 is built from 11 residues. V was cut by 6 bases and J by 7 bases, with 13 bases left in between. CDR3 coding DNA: TGCAGTGCAGGAGCCGGGGATGAGCAGTACTTC. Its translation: CSAGAGDEQYF.

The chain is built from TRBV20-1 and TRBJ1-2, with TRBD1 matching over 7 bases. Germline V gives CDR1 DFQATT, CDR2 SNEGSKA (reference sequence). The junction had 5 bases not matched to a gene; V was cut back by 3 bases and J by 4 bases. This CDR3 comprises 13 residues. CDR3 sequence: CSASDRVGYGYTF. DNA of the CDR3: TGCAGTGCTAGTGACAGGGTAGGCTATGGCTACACCTTC.

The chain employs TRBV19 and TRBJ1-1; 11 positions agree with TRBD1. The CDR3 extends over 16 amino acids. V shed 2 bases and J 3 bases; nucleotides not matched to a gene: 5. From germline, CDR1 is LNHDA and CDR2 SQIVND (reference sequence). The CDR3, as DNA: TGTGCCAGTAGTATACCCGGACAGGGGGCTCACACTGAAGCTTTCTTT. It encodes CASSIPGQGAHTEAFF. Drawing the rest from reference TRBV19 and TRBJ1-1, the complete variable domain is DGGITQSPKYLFRKEGQNVTLSCEQNLNHDAMYWYRQDPGQGLRLIYYSQIVNDFQKGDIAEGYSVSREKKESFPLTVTSAQKNPTAFYLCASSIPGQGAHTEAFFGQGTRLTVV.

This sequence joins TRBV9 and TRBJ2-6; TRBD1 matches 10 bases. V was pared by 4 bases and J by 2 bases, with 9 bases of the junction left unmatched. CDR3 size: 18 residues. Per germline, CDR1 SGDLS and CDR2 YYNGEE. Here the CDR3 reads CASSPGTGALTGANVLTF. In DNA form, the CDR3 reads TGTGCCAGCAGCCCGGGGACAGGGGCTTTGACTGGGGCCAACGTCCTGACTTTC.